These 30 T cell receptor beta chains originate from one sample sequenced in a study of molecular identifiers for immune sequencing clone quantification. One entry per CDR3 protein, called by TCRdb with MiXCR from the PCR reads. The sample holds 100,000 or so distinct CDR3 sequences, about 35% seen once. Source material: naive CD8+ T cells from blood, with Jurkat cell RNA spiked in. Indicated subset: FACS-sorted CD8+CD4-CCR7+CD45RA+ naive T cells. All receptors derive from a human donor in good health. Some libraries in this study had Jurkat cell RNA spiked in.

This clonotype has only one observation. Being one base from a much bigger clone, this may be a read error. The V gene is TRBV7-2, the J gene TRBJ2-5, with a weak D call TRBD1 (5 bases). Germline-derived CDR1 and CDR2 are SGHTA and FQGNSA. Trimming stripped 4 bases from V and 5 bases from J, with 14 bases between. The CDR3 length is 14 residues. Here the CDR3 reads CASSWTRVGETQYF. The CDR3 DNA reads as TGTGCCAGCAGCTGGACAAGGGTAGGCGAGACCCAGTACTTC. The variable domain in full, with the rest retrieved from reference TRBV7-2 and TRBJ2-5, is GAGVSQSPSNKVTEKGKDVELRCDPISGHTALYWYRQSLGQGLEFLIYFQGNSAPDKSGLPSDRFSAERTGGSVSTLTIQRTQQEDSAVYLCASSWTRVGETQYFGPGTRLLVL.

This clonotype was seen a handful of times. The rearrangement uses TRBV5-5 and TRBJ2-7; D gene unclear. Germline V gene data show CDR1 as SGHKS and CDR2 as YYEKEE (reference sequence). The CDR3 extends over 14 amino acids. V was clipped by 1 base and J by 5 bases, with 13 bases between them. CDR3 residues: CASSLLFGPHEQYF. Written as DNA, the CDR3 is TGTGCCAGCAGCTTGTTGTTCGGGCCCCACGAGCAGTACTTC.

This clonotype was counted only a few times. J is TRBJ2-7 and V is TRBV3-1; D ambiguous. The CDR3 is 14 amino acids. V was shortened by 1 base and J by 4 bases, with 11 bases between the two germline ends. Germline V gene sequence: CDR1 LGHDT, CDR2 YNNKEL (reference sequence). This CDR3 is CASSQGHFGYEQYF. CDR3 DNA sequence: TGTGCCAGCAGCCAAGGACATTTCGGGTACGAGCAGTACTTC.

The rearrangement uses TRBV19 and TRBJ2-7, with D possibly TRBD1 on 5 matching bases. This CDR3 spans 15 amino acids. The germline CDR1 and CDR2 sequences are LNHDA and SQIVND (reference sequence). V was shortened by 1 base and J by 0 bases, with 10 bases between the two germline ends. CDR3 protein: CASSIGQGSSYEQYF. CDR3 coding DNA: TGTGCCAGTAGTATAGGGCAGGGCAGCTCCTACGAGCAGTACTTC.

In the case of this clonotype: Lacking the conserved final phenylalanine or tryptophan, this CDR3 likely reflects a read error. The DNA is omitted, as the CDR3 cannot be located on it reliably, and the CDR3 follows TCRdb's listing. The chain recombines TRBV4-1 with TRBJ2-1; TRBD2, as called in the table, went unchecked against the DNA. CDR1 is MGHRA and CDR2 is YSYEKL in the germline V gene. 12 amino acids form the CDR3, both terminal residues included. The CDR3 spells CASSQGGPSTVI.

The chain carries TRBV7-9 and TRBJ2-5; D uncertain. The germline V and J ends were trimmed by 7 bases and 1 base, with 16 bases remaining between them. This CDR3 is 15 amino acids long. Germline V gene sequence: CDR1 SEHNR, CDR2 FQNEAQ (reference sequence). As DNA, the CDR3 is TGTGCCAGCACCCAAGTGGGAAGATTCCAAGAGACCCAGTACTTC. This translates into CASTQVGRFQETQYF.

This clonotype was counted many times. One end of the junction varies from germline; a read error may be responsible. The gene calls are TRBV29-1 and TRBJ1-1, with D possibly matching TRBD1 (5 bases). The CDR3 totals 14 residues. Per the germline V gene, CDR1 is SQVTM and CDR2 is ANQGSEA. The CDR3 reads CSAKGQNVNSEAFF. The CDR3 DNA follows: TGCAGTGCAAAAGGACAAAACGTGAACTCTGAAGCTTTCTTT. Full variable domain (missing parts from reference TRBV29-1 and TRBJ1-1): SAVISQKPSRDICQRGTSLTIQCQVDSQVTMMFWYRQQPGQSLTLIATANQGSEATYESGFVIDKFPISRPNLTFSTLTVSNMSPEDSSIYLCSAKGQNVNSEAFFGQGTRLTVV.

This clonotype showed up many times. The chain joins TRBV12-3 or TRBV12-4 to TRBJ1-1, with 8 bases aligning to TRBD1. The CDR3 has 15 amino acids. V was clipped by 5 bases and J by 5 bases; unmatched bases: 10. DNA of the CDR3: TGTGCCAGCAGTCCCCGACAGGGGAGTAGGACTGAAGCTTTCTTT. Translation gives CASSPRQGSRTEAFF.

Concerning this clonotype itself: A much larger clone sits a single nucleotide away, making a read error possible. The rearrangement joins TRBV5-5 to TRBJ1-1; D uncertain. The germline V gene has CDR1 SGHKS and CDR2 YYEKEE (reference sequence). The CDR3 is made up of 13 amino acids. The V end was cut by 0 bases, the J end by 7 bases, with 10 bases between. The CDR3 region has the DNA TGTGCCAGCAGCTTGGAGGACGGCAATGAAGCTTTCTTT. This sequence encodes CASSLEDGNEAFF.

The V call is TRBV6-2 or TRBV6-3, the J call TRBJ2-2; D might be TRBD2 (6 bases). V was cut by 4 bases and J by 9 bases, with 18 bases left in between. CDR1 MNHEY and CDR2 SVGEGT come from the germline V gene. The CDR3 loop spans 15 amino acids. CDR3 DNA sequence: TGTGCCAGCAGTTTCGTGGCGGGAATGTTCCGGGAGCTGTTTTTT. Protein: CASSFVAGMFRELFF.

The V and J genes are TRBV11-2 and TRBJ2-1; 9 bases agree with TRBD2. The CDR3 length is 15 residues. Germline trimming cut 4 bases from V and 4 bases from J; bases unmatched to any gene: 5. CDR1 is SGHAT and CDR2 is FQNNGV in the germline V gene. For the CDR3, the DNA is TGTGCCAGCAGCTACCTAGCGGGACCGTACAATGAGCAGTTCTTC. Translated: CASSYLAGPYNEQFF.

As regards this clonotype: Germline and junction disagree at one end, which may indicate a read error. This rearrangement joins TRBV9 to TRBJ2-2, with 9 positions matching TRBD1. Germline V gene sequence: CDR1 SGDLS, CDR2 YYNGEE. The CDR3 is 13 residues long. The CDR3 region is CASTNRGPGEQFF. In nucleotides, the CDR3 is TGTGCCAGTACTAACAGGGGGCCCGGGGAGCAGTTTTTT.

At least ten counts were recorded for this clonotype. This sequence joins TRBV28 and TRBJ2-3, with D possibly matching TRBD2 (5 bases). Between the trimmed V and J ends, which lost 2 bases and 6 bases, there was a span of 12 bases. Germline CDR1 reads MDHEN; CDR2 reads SYDVKM. CDR3 length equals 14 residues. CDR3 protein: CASSLPRTGDTQYF. The CDR3 DNA is TGTGCCAGCAGTTTACCGCGGACGGGGGATACGCAGTATTTT.

With respect to this clonotype: At one of its ends the junction is not consistent with the germline gene, which may arise from a read error. This chain uses TRBV6-5 with TRBJ1-5; perhaps TRBD1 as D (5 bases). The CDR3 loop spans 15 amino acids. CDR1 and CDR2 from the germline V gene are MNHEY and SVGAGI. CDR3 sequence reads: CASSMTVYSNLPQQF. The DNA of the CDR3 is TGTGCCAGCAGTATGACAGTTTATAGCAATCTGCCCCAGCAATTT.

The V and J genes are TRBV28 and TRBJ2-7, with 9 positions matching TRBD1. The CDR3 is 12 amino acids. Per the germline V gene, CDR1 is MDHEN and CDR2 is SYDVKM. The V and J ends lost 5 bases and 12 bases, in that order; junction bases with no gene match: 8. CDR3 in amino acids: CASSIDRGGRYF. As DNA, the CDR3 is TGTGCCAGCAGTATCGACAGGGGGGGGCGGTACTTC.

This clonotype was observed a handful of times. V is TRBV12-3 or TRBV12-4 and J is TRBJ1-5; 8 nucleotides agree with TRBD1. V lost 6 bases, J lost 11 bases, and 9 bases stayed unmatched. The CDR3 contains 13 residues. The CDR3 DNA is TGTGCCAGCAGCAGGGGGCAATCAGTGACCCAGCATTTT. Translation gives CASSRGQSVTQHF.

This clonotype was seen at least ten times. This sequence joins TRBV5-4 and TRBJ2-2; unclear D gene. V shed 5 bases and J shed 1 base, with 3 bases lying between them. Germline V gene lookup returns CDR1 SGHNT and CDR2 YYREEE (reference sequence). The CDR3 is 12 amino acids. Written as DNA, the CDR3 is TGTGCCAGCAGGGAGAACACCGGGGAGCTGTTTTTT. Protein: CASRENTGELFF. The full variable domain, with the rest looked up from reference TRBV5-4 and TRBJ2-2, is ETGVTQSPTHLIKTRGQQVTLRCSSQSGHNTVSWYQQALGQGPQFIFQYYREEENGRGNFPPRFSGLQFPNYSSELNVNALELDDSALYLCASRENTGELFFGEGSRLTVL.

The table lists this clonotype with a few counts. The gene calls are TRBV7-2 and TRBJ2-3; 7 nucleotides line up with TRBD1. The CDR3 has 17 residues. Germline V gives CDR1 SGHTA, CDR2 FQGNSA. The J segment lost 0 bases and the V segment lost 2 bases, leaving 8 bases of the junction unmatched. The CDR3 DNA reads as TGTGCCAGCAGCTTAATCCCCGGGACAGTCAGCACAGATACGCAGTATTTT. It yields the protein CASSLIPGTVSTDTQYF.

This clonotype has just a few counts. The chain carries TRBV5-8 and TRBJ1-1; D remains unclear. The CDR3 is 12 residues long. Trimming shortened V by 4 bases and J by 4 bases, and 8 bases separated the two germline ends. Germline CDR1 is SGHTS and CDR2 is YDEGEE. CDR3 in amino acids: CASSPPLTEAFF. DNA for the CDR3: TGTGCCAGCAGCCCCCCCCTCACTGAAGCTTTCTTT.

This clonotype was counted only a few times. The chain couples TRBV27 to TRBJ2-7; D is undetermined. CDR1 and CDR2 (germline): MNHEY, SMNVEV (reference sequence). V shed 0 bases and J shed 0 bases, with 9 bases lying between them. The CDR3 spans 15 residues. The CDR3 DNA reads as TGTGCCAGCAGTTTATCGTGGCCCAGCTCCTACGAGCAGTACTTC. Its translation is CASSLSWPSSYEQYF.

This clonotype came up a few times. This rearrangement joins TRBV19 to TRBJ2-1, with D unclear. Per the germline V gene, CDR1 is LNHDA and CDR2 is SQIVND (reference sequence). This CDR3 contains 15 residues. V lost 0 bases and J lost 4, with 10 bases in between. CDR3 loop: CASSIDRSDYNEQFF. The CDR3 region has the DNA TGTGCCAGTAGTATAGATCGCTCCGATTACAATGAGCAGTTCTTC.

Regarding this clonotype: A single base separates this from a much larger clone, so it may be a read error. The rearrangement uses TRBV29-1 and TRBJ2-2; D unclear. The CDR3 consists of 13 residues. V lost 4 bases and J lost 6, with 12 bases in between. Germline CDR1 reads SQVTM; CDR2 reads ANQGSEA. CDR3 bases: TGCAGCGTTGGTATCGGGTACGCCGGGGAGCTGTTTTTT. Its translation: CSVGIGYAGELFF.

As regards this clonotype: At one end, the junction sequence differs from germline, possibly due to a read error. The CDR3 coding sequence is TGCGCCAGCACCTCGGGACGTTGGACGAACGCCGGGGAGCTGTTTTTT. It encodes CASTSGRWTNAGELFF. The chain links TRBV5-1 to TRBJ2-2; D might be TRBD1 or TRBD2, each matching 5 bases. This CDR3 has 16 amino acids. Germline CDR1 SGHRS, CDR2 YFSETQ. Using reference TRBV5-1 and TRBJ2-2 for the parts outside the CDR3, the full variable domain is KAGVTQTPRYLIKTRGQQVTLSCSPISGHRSVSWYQQTPGQGLQFLFEYFSETQRNKGNFPGRFSGRQFSNSRSEMNVSTLELGDSALYLCASTSGRWTNAGELFFGEGSRLTVL.

This clonotype was detected a few times. One junction end disagrees with the germline gene, perhaps due to a read error. The rearrangement links TRBV28 to TRBJ2-2, with 12 bases fitting TRBD2. The CDR3 extends over 15 amino acids. CDR1 and CDR2 from the germline V gene are MDHEN and SYDVKM. CDR3 sequence: CASSLRLAGAGELFF. CDR3 nucleotides: TGTGCCAGCAGTTTAAGACTAGCGGGAGCCGGAGAGCTGTTTTTT.

This clonotype appeared many times. DNA for the CDR3: TGTGCCAGCAGTGAAGCGTTAGCACCCGACTCCTACAATGAGCAGTTCTTC. It encodes CASSEALAPDSYNEQFF. The chain recombines TRBV2 with TRBJ2-1; D remains unclear. Germline assignment: CDR1 SNHLY and CDR2 FYNNEI. V lost 0 bases, J lost 0 bases, and 12 bases lay in between. The CDR3 consists of 17 residues.

The rearrangement uses TRBV12-5 and TRBJ2-7, with 7 bases identical to TRBD1. The trim removed 4 bases at V and 6 bases at J, leaving 9 bases unmatched. The CDR3 is made up of 14 amino acids. CDR1 and CDR2 (germline): LGHNT, FRNRAP. The DNA of the CDR3 is TGTGCTAGTGGTTCCCACCGGACAGGAATCGAGCAGTACTTC. Protein product: CASGSHRTGIEQYF.

This clonotype occurred many times. J is TRBJ2-7 and V is TRBV28, with unresolved D. Between the trimmed V and J ends, which lost 8 bases and 2 bases, there was a span of 10 bases. Germline V lookup: CDR1 MDHEN, CDR2 SYDVKM. This CDR3 is 12 amino acids long. This chain's CDR3 is CASAKGPYEQYF. The CDR3, as DNA: TGTGCCAGCGCCAAAGGTCCCTACGAGCAGTACTTC.

Remarks on this clonotype: One base away lies a much larger clone, so this may be a sequencing read error. V gene TRBV12-3 or TRBV12-4 combines with J gene TRBJ2-3; perhaps TRBD2 as D (5 bases). Trimming left V 6 bases short and J 4 bases short, with 23 bases between. This CDR3 is built from 17 residues. The chain's CDR3 is CASSPLGSGAFADTQYF. Written as DNA, the CDR3 is TGTGCCAGCAGCCCCCTGGGAAGCGGAGCCTTCGCAGATACGCAGTATTTT.

In its sample, this clonotype was seen a few times. This chain uses TRBV5-6 with TRBJ1-5; TRBD1 matches 8 bases. The length of the CDR3 is 15 residues. Germline values: CDR1 SGHDT, CDR2 YYEEEE. J gave up 7 bases and V 0 bases, and 6 bases lay outside the gene matches. The CDR3 coding sequence is TGTGCCAGCAGCTTGGGCAGGGGGCGCGGGCAGCCCCAGCATTTT. Translation gives CASSLGRGRGQPQHF.

The chain recombines TRBV28 with TRBJ1-1; D is unclear. The CDR3 totals 12 residues. From germline, CDR1 is MDHEN and CDR2 SYDVKM. Trimming pared 5 bases from V and 5 bases from J, leaving 9 bases between. Written as DNA, the CDR3 is TGTGCCAGCAGTATAAGGTGGACTGAAGCTTTCTTT. This sequence encodes CASSIRWTEAFF.